This is a list of T cell receptor beta chains from one sample in a study of T cell changes during pregnancy in multiple sclerosis. Some clones are missing from TCRdb's copy, which holds only in-frame ones; the method was immunoSEQ multiplex PCR. Of about 40,000 clones listed, around 94% are singletons. Source: CD4+ T cells from peripheral blood mononuclear cells, taken before pregnancy. These receptors were obtained from a female donor with multiple sclerosis, enrolled in a pregnancy study. Each CDR3 is given with its conserved first and last residue. Size is stated for part of the rows, as once, few or many counts, or as a class when the clone is expanded.

v_gene,j_gene,abundance,CDR3aa
TRBV5-6,TRBJ2-1,.,CASSLDLAGNEQFF
TRBV15,TRBJ1-2,.,CATSRARQGNYGYTF
TRBV2,TRBJ1-3,.,CASSLGQGPGNTIYF
TRBV5-1,TRBJ2-7,.,CASSHDRRTYEQYF
TRBV7-8,TRBJ1-2,.,CASSLDQTLNYGYTF
TRBV5-1,TRBJ2-2,.,CASSLGRLNTGELFF
TRBV29-1,TRBJ2-1,.,CSVVFFLGTSYNEQFF
TRBV18,TRBJ2-3,.,CASSGLAGTDTQYF
TRBV15,TRBJ2-1,.,CATSRGTSGRTGYNEQFF
TRBV11-2,TRBJ2-3,.,CASSLDLAGSDTQYF
TRBV9,TRBJ2-7,.,CASSVGARTSGSYEQYF
TRBV9,TRBJ2-2,once,CASSISSGRASGELFF
TRBV9,TRBJ2-3,.,CASSVLNPSSGRPDTQYF
TRBV28,TRBJ2-2,once,CASRETGRNTGELFF
TRBV30,TRBJ2-4,.,CAWFTRLAGLILAKNIQYF
TRBV7-2,TRBJ2-7,.,CASSTGLVEQYF
TRBV19,TRBJ1-2,.,CASSLNYGYTF
TRBV7-9,TRBJ2-7,.,CASSFGLSEEGEQYF
TRBV5-1,TRBJ2-3,.,CASSFGQVSTDTQYF
TRBV11-2,TRBJ1-2,.,CASSLDRAYGYTF
TRBV11-1,TRBJ2-7,.,CATSPGQGALLYEQYF
TRBV10-3,TRBJ2-5,once,CAISFGTGQETQYF